The rows below give T cell receptor beta chains drawn from one sample of a study of response to subunit inactivated influenza vaccine. TCRdb recomputed calls from the RT-PCR reads with MiXCR, one row per CDR3 protein. The data contain 400,000 to 650,000 distinct CDR3 sequences, approximately 7.7% of them singletons. Sequencing was performed on PBMCs from blood, taken roughly 24 months after vaccination. These receptor sequences come from a man between 50 and 69 years old who received an inactivated influenza vaccine. The CDR3 runs from the conserved cysteine through the conserved F or W.

v_call	j_call	cdr3_aa
TRBV11-2	TRBJ2-7	CASSLVVRAGLYEQYF
TRBV4-2	TRBJ2-1	CASSQDPGTSGVCEQFF
TRBV5-1	TRBJ2-3	CASSLAPRGDSDTQYF
TRBV4-2	TRBJ1-2	CASSPSDGEYGYTF
TRBV6-1	TRBJ1-1	CASRGTLEAEAFF
TRBV12-3/TRBV12-4	TRBJ2-1	CASSSGLAGDNEQFF
TRBV28	TRBJ2-7	CASSPGYSYEQYF
TRBV5-1	TRBJ2-2	CASSDGTGWSFPNTGELFF
TRBV20-1	TRBJ2-2	CSATGTSGTGELFF
TRBV12-3/TRBV12-4	TRBJ1-2	CASSLGQGVNYGYTF
TRBV7-2	TRBJ1-1	CASSLRTGVDTEAFF
TRBV29-1	TRBJ2-3	CSVAGTGRGDTQYF
TRBV18	TRBJ2-5	CASSPNEETQYF
TRBV4-2	TRBJ1-5	CASSRTGTGDQPQHF
TRBV4-3	TRBJ2-5	CASSQDTPSSSNSVTQYF
TRBV10-2	TRBJ2-3	CASSEVHLTDTQYF
TRBV6-1	TRBJ1-5	CASSRTPDRGSNQPQHF